These 25 T cell receptor beta chains were sequenced from one sample in a study of shared clonotypes between healthy human individuals. Naive CD8 isolation took CD45RO-negative cells positively selected for CCR7 and excluded terminally differentiated effector memory CD45RA+ cells. Clones were read by immunoSEQ multiplex PCR, and TCRdb kept only the in-frame ones, dropping some. The sample lists about 2.1 million clones, around 93% occurring once. Sequencing was done on a sample of naive CD8+ T cells from PBMCs. These TCRs come from a man aged 18 to 29 in good health. Some clones in this sample may be carry-over from other donors' samples.

CDR3 in DNA: TGTGCCAGCAGCCCTCGGACAGGGGGGCCCGGGGAGCTGTTTTTT. This gives the protein CASSPRTGGPGELFF. The V gene is TRBV14, the J gene TRBJ2-2; 10 bases are a match to TRBD1. The CDR3 runs 15 residues. Germline CDR1 and CDR2: SGHDN and FVKESK. After removal of 4 bases from V and 6 bases from J, the junction contained 5 bases not matched to a gene.

Of note for this clone: Other DNA sequences in the same sample also yield this CDR3. The gene calls are TRBV28 and TRBJ2-7; D is unresolved. The V gene's germline CDR1 is MDHEN and CDR2 SYDVKM. This CDR3 contains 13 residues. V gave up 2 bases and J gave up 1 base, with 6 bases separating them. CDR3 protein: CASSLDGSYEQYF. As DNA, the CDR3 is TGTGCCAGCAGTTTAGACGGGTCCTACGAGCAGTACTTC.

This clone was recorded once. CDR3 nucleotides: TGTGCCAGCAGCCCTCTCACGGCCCCAGAGGACATTCAGTACTTC. It translates to CASSPLTAPEDIQYF. This rearrangement joins TRBV7-9 to TRBJ2-4, with unresolved D. Germline values: CDR1 SEHNR, CDR2 FQNEAQ (reference sequence). V was cut by 5 bases and J by 8 bases, with 19 bases left in between. This CDR3 spans 15 amino acids.

The chain joins TRBV7-3 to TRBJ2-1; 13 bases are a match to TRBD2. The V and J ends lost 5 bases and 7 bases, in that order; junction bases with no gene match: 8. Germline loops: CDR1 SGHTA, CDR2 FQGTGA. CDR3 length: 16 amino acids. The CDR3 nucleotides are TGTGCCAGCAGCCCATTCAAGACTAGCGGGAGGAATGAGCAGTTCTTC. Encoded protein: CASSPFKTSGRNEQFF.

This clone was seen a single time. The chain employs TRBV9 and TRBJ2-1; 9 positions agree with TRBD2. This CDR3 has 18 residues. CDR1 is SGDLS, CDR2 YYNGEE, per germline. V was clipped by 0 bases and J by 4 bases; unmatched bases: 11. Here the CDR3 reads CASSVGAFQREAYNEQFF. DNA for the CDR3: TGTGCCAGCAGCGTAGGGGCCTTTCAGCGGGAGGCTTACAATGAGCAGTTCTTC. Complete variable domain (other parts from reference TRBV9 and TRBJ2-1): DSGVTQTPKHLITATGQRVTLRCSPRSGDLSVYWYQQSLDQGLQFLIQYYNGEERAKGNILERFSAQQFPDLHSELNLSSLELGDSALYFCASSVGAFQREAYNEQFFGPGTRLTVL.

The chain has TRBV7-2 and TRBJ2-3; 10 bases align to TRBD2. The V gene's germline CDR1 is SGHTA and CDR2 FQGNSA. Losses at the gene ends were 5 bases for V and 4 bases for J; bases not matched to a gene: 3. The CDR3 consists of 14 residues. The CDR3 sequence: CASSPSGSSDTQYF. The CDR3 DNA reads TGTGCCAGCAGCCCTAGCGGGAGTTCAGATACGCAGTATTTT.

This chain connects TRBV28 to TRBJ2-7, with D possibly TRBD1 on 6 matching bases. The CDR3 is 16 residues long. V was pared by 5 bases and J by 5 bases, with 22 bases between. Germline CDR1 MDHEN, CDR2 SYDVKM. The CDR3 coding sequence is TGTGCCAGCAGTCGGCGGTTGGTGAGACAGGAAGACGAGCAGTACTTC. Amino acid sequence: CASSRRLVRQEDEQYF.

This clone was seen only once. The chain carries TRBV27 and TRBJ2-1; D may correspond to TRBD1 or TRBD2 (5 bases each). CDR3 length equals 16 residues. V was shortened by 1 base and J by 0 bases, with 10 bases between the two germline ends. Germline V gene sequence: CDR1 MNHEY, CDR2 SMNVEV (reference sequence). The CDR3 sequence is CASSLLGESSYNEQFF. CDR3 nucleotide sequence: TGTGCCAGCAGTTTATTGGGGGAAAGCTCCTACAATGAGCAGTTCTTC.

A single count supports this clone. V usage is TRBV25-1 and J usage is TRBJ2-5; possibly TRBD1 for D (7 bases). The CDR3 sequence is 14 residues long. V lost 6 bases and J lost 4, with 15 bases in between. Germline V gene lookup returns CDR1 MGHDK and CDR2 SYGVNS. In DNA form, the CDR3 reads TGTGCCAGCAGGAACAGGGGCGGGATAGAGACCCAGTACTTC. Encoded protein: CASRNRGGIETQYF.

The chain couples TRBV4-3 to TRBJ2-1, with 8 bases aligning to TRBD1. The CDR3 is 15 residues long. Germline CDR1 and CDR2: LGHNA and YSLEER. J gave up 9 bases and V 0 bases, and 7 bases lay outside the gene matches. The CDR3 sequence is CASSQDVDRGVEQFF. The CDR3, as DNA: TGCGCCAGCAGCCAAGACGTCGACAGGGGTGTTGAGCAGTTCTTC.

The chain couples TRBV11-1 to TRBJ1-1; tentative D call: TRBD1 (6 bases). CDR1 and CDR2 (germline): SGHAT, FQDESV (reference sequence). Trimming took 5 bases from V and 3 from J, leaving 10 bases between them. There are 13 residues in the CDR3. The CDR3 is CASSLYRDTEAFF. The DNA of the CDR3 is TGTGCCAGCAGCCTATACAGGGACACTGAAGCTTTCTTT.

This sequence joins TRBV7-2 and TRBJ2-7, with 11 bases that match TRBD2. CDR1 SGHTA and CDR2 FQGNSA come from the germline V gene. The CDR3 runs to 17 residues. The V and J ends lost 4 bases and 6 bases, in that order; junction bases with no gene match: 14. The CDR3 is CASSWGVLAGGLGEQYF. The DNA of the CDR3 is TGTGCCAGCAGCTGGGGGGTTTTAGCGGGAGGGTTGGGCGAGCAGTACTTC. The full variable domain, rest sourced from reference TRBV7-2 and TRBJ2-7, is GAGVSQSPSNKVTEKGKDVELRCDPISGHTALYWYRQSLGQGLEFLIYFQGNSAPDKSGLPSDRFSAERTGGSVSTLTIQRTQQEDSAVYLCASSWGVLAGGLGEQYFGPGTRLTVT.

The rearrangement uses TRBV7-9 and TRBJ1-3; D gene unclear. The CDR3 is made up of 17 amino acids. Trimming shortened V by 2 bases and J by 3 bases, and 17 bases separated the two germline ends. Germline CDR1 is SEHNR and CDR2 is FQNEAQ (reference sequence). The CDR3 DNA is TGTGCCAGCAGCTTAAAGTTGGTAGGGATAAGTGGAAACACCATATATTTT. This gives the protein CASSLKLVGISGNTIYF. The full variable domain, rest sourced from reference TRBV7-9 and TRBJ1-3, is DTGVSQNPRHKITKRGQNVTFRCDPISEHNRLYWYRQTLGQGPEFLTYFQNEAQLEKSRLLSDRFSAERPKGSFSTLEIQRTEQGDSAMYLCASSLKLVGISGNTIYFGEGSWLTVV.

DNA of the CDR3: TGTGCCAGCAGTCCCGCTGCAGCGGGAATTGACGCGAACACCGGGGAGCTGTTTTTT. This translates into CASSPAAAGIDANTGELFF. The rearrangement uses TRBV28 and TRBJ2-2; 7 bases are shared with TRBD2. The trim removed 5 bases at V and 0 bases at J, leaving 15 bases unmatched. This CDR3 has 19 residues. The germline gives CDR1 MDHEN, CDR2 SYDVKM.

This clone was detected only once. The gene calls are TRBV13 and TRBJ2-1; D remains ambiguous. Trimming removed 1 base at V and 8 bases at J, with 12 bases between. Germline CDR1 is PRHDT and CDR2 is FYEKMQ (reference sequence). The CDR3 is 14 residues long. CDR3 in amino acids: CASSLAAAPHEQFF. The CDR3 nucleotides read TGTGCCAGCAGCTTAGCGGCAGCCCCCCATGAGCAGTTCTTC.

The chain combines TRBV5-8 with TRBJ1-1, with D possibly TRBD1 on 6 matching bases. Germline V CDR1 and CDR2: SGHTS, YDEGEE. V was pared by 2 bases and J by 6 bases, with 11 bases between. The CDR3 extends over 13 amino acids. CDR3 DNA: TGTGCCAGCAGCTTACAGGGAAGCCCTGAAGCTTTCTTT. This gives the protein CASSLQGSPEAFF.

About this clone: Other DNA variants within this sample encode the same CDR3. The chain employs TRBV7-9 and TRBJ2-5; the D gene is possibly TRBD1 (6 bases). The V and J ends lost 5 bases and 2 bases respectively, with 12 bases between them. Germline CDR1 is SEHNR and CDR2 is FQNEAQ (reference sequence). CDR3 length equals 14 residues. DNA of the CDR3: TGTGCCAGCAGCGAAAGGCAGGGGCAAGAGACCCAGTACTTC. Its protein product is CASSERQGQETQYF.

This chain connects TRBV6-8 to TRBJ2-1; 7 nucleotides match TRBD2. Germline values: CDR1 MNHGY, CDR2 SAAAGT. V shed 2 bases and J 1 base; nucleotides not matched to a gene: 14. The CDR3 has 19 residues. The CDR3 region has the DNA TGTGCCAGCAGTTACAGACTAGCTCCAATCAAAGGGTCCTACAATGAGCAGTTCTTC. Translation gives CASSYRLAPIKGSYNEQFF.

The genes are TRBV9 and TRBJ2-3, with TRBD2 matching 11 bases. The germline V gene has CDR1 SGDLS and CDR2 YYNGEE. CDR3 length: 15 amino acids. Trimming removed 3 bases from V and 7 bases from J; junction bases left unmatched: 7. CDR3 loop: CASSASGTSGNTQYF. The CDR3, as DNA: TGTGCCAGCAGCGCCTCCGGGACTAGCGGAAATACGCAGTATTTT. Combining the CDR3 with reference TRBV9 and TRBJ2-3 gives the whole variable domain DSGVTQTPKHLITATGQRVTLRCSPRSGDLSVYWYQQSLDQGLQFLIQYYNGEERAKGNILERFSAQQFPDLHSELNLSSLELGDSALYFCASSASGTSGNTQYFGPGTRLTVL.

The J gene is TRBJ1-4, the V gene TRBV6-1, with D possibly being TRBD1 (6 bases). There are 15 residues in the CDR3. Per the germline V gene, CDR1 is MNHNS and CDR2 is SASEGT. V lost 6 bases to trimming and J lost 2 bases, with 13 bases between them. In nucleotides, the CDR3 is TGTGCCAGCAGGAGGGGGGGTAACACTAATGAAAAACTGTTTTTT. Its translation: CASRRGGNTNEKLFF.

The chain links TRBV5-1 to TRBJ1-4; TRBD1 matches at 7 bases. The ends lost 5 bases at V and 4 bases at J; junction bases unmatched: 5. There are 14 residues in the CDR3. Per germline, CDR1 SGHRS and CDR2 YFSETQ. The DNA of the CDR3 is TGCGCCAGCAGGACAGGGTTGGGTAATGAAAAACTGTTTTTT. The encoded protein is CASRTGLGNEKLFF.

The J gene is TRBJ1-1, the V gene TRBV4-3; D is possibly TRBD1 (6 bases). Germline V gives CDR1 LGHNA, CDR2 YSLEER. Trimming took off 1 base at V and 0 bases at J, with 9 bases between the two ends. The CDR3 consists of 15 residues. CDR3 sequence (DNA): TGCGCCAGCAGCCAAGGGACAGCCGTGAACACTGAAGCTTTCTTT. The encoded protein is CASSQGTAVNTEAFF.

The chain employs TRBV4-1 and TRBJ2-7; TRBD2 matches 8 bases. This CDR3 has 15 residues. Germline CDR1 is MGHRA and CDR2 is YSYEKL. V lost 3 bases, J lost 2 bases, and 6 bases stayed unmatched. The CDR3 nucleotides read TGCGCCAGCAGCCAGATTAGCGGGATGGCCTACGAGCAGTACTTC. It codes for CASSQISGMAYEQYF.

The table lists this clone with a few counts. The chain carries TRBV4-1 and TRBJ1-2, with TRBD1 as a possible D gene (6 bases). V lost 0 bases to trimming and J lost 4 bases, with 9 bases between them. Germline assignment: CDR1 MGHRA and CDR2 YSYEKL. This CDR3 is 14 amino acids long. In DNA form, the CDR3 reads TGCGCCAGCAGCCAAGATGAGGGGGGCTATGGCTACACCTTC. It yields the protein CASSQDEGGYGYTF.

The chain uses TRBV6-5 and TRBJ1-1, with D unresolved. CDR1 and CDR2 from the germline V gene are MNHEY and SVGAGI. The CDR3 is 15 residues long. V lost 6 bases to trimming and J lost 7 bases, with 21 bases between them. CDR3 residues: CASSFDVDGDFEAFF. CDR3 DNA: TGTGCCAGCAGCTTCGACGTGGACGGAGACTTTGAAGCTTTCTTT.